This T cell receptor beta chain was found in a study of HIV-infected patients and healthy controls. Alpha and beta constant-region primers primed reverse transcription of around 500 ng RNA. Each of the alpha and beta chains got its own library through chain-specific third strand synthesis with indices. Second strand DNA was synthesized using a primer at the SP2 site. TCRdb fed the 5' RACE reads into MiXCR, producing one record per CDR3 protein. The sample carries more than 15,000 distinct CDR3 sequences, 12% recorded once. The repertoire came from unfractionated whole blood and reflected all unsorted peripheral T cells. V was trimmed by 3 bases and J by 6 bases, leaving 6 bases between them. The CDR3 length is 12 residues. Germline V gene data show CDR1 as SGHTA and CDR2 as FQGNSA.

The clonotype comes from an adult in good health. Specimen: blood. This rearrangement joins TRBV7-2 to TRBJ2-1; D is unclear. The CDR3 coding sequence is TGTGCCAGCAGCTTCCCCCCCAATGAGCAGTTCTTC. Translation gives CASSFPPNEQFF.